This is a list of T cell receptor beta chains from one sample in a study of blood T cell repertoires in COVID-19. The assay was immunoSEQ multiplex PCR, and TCRdb's table has in-frame clones only and misses some. The sample yields roughly 66,000 clones, approximately 91% seen once. Sequenced: peripheral blood. The origin of the receptors is a human donor in a cohort sampled during active COVID-19. The CDR3 runs from the conserved cysteine through the conserved F or W. Fields, in order: clone size, V gene, J gene, CDR3 protein. Clone size is given for some rows only: seen once, a few or many times, or a class if the clone is expanded.

clone size: NA; V gene: TRBV28; J gene: TRBJ1-3; CDR3 protein: CASTRFGNTIYF
clone size: NA; V gene: TRBV6-5; J gene: TRBJ2-1; CDR3 protein: CASSQSGYYNEQFF
clone size: few; V gene: TRBV19; J gene: TRBJ1-5; CDR3 protein: CASSISNGKGQEPQHF
clone size: NA; V gene: TRBV2; J gene: TRBJ1-2; CDR3 protein: CASTQGGVYGYTF
clone size: NA; V gene: TRBV7-3; J gene: TRBJ2-3; CDR3 protein: CASSYSGRTDTQYF
clone size: NA; V gene: TRBV7-2; J gene: TRBJ2-2; CDR3 protein: CASSLGGGGELFF
clone size: NA; V gene: TRBV28; J gene: TRBJ1-2; CDR3 protein: CASSLQDYGYTF
clone size: NA; V gene: TRBV4-2; J gene: TRBJ2-1; CDR3 protein: CASSQENSGSGNEQFF
clone size: few; V gene: TRBV6-2/TRBV6-3; J gene: TRBJ1-1; CDR3 protein: CASSYSIRLEGSRTEAFF
clone size: NA; V gene: TRBV7-2; J gene: TRBJ1-5; CDR3 protein: CASSLVGSVRGNQPQHF
clone size: NA; V gene: TRBV3-1/TRBV3-2; J gene: TRBJ2-7; CDR3 protein: CASRLAGVGEQYF